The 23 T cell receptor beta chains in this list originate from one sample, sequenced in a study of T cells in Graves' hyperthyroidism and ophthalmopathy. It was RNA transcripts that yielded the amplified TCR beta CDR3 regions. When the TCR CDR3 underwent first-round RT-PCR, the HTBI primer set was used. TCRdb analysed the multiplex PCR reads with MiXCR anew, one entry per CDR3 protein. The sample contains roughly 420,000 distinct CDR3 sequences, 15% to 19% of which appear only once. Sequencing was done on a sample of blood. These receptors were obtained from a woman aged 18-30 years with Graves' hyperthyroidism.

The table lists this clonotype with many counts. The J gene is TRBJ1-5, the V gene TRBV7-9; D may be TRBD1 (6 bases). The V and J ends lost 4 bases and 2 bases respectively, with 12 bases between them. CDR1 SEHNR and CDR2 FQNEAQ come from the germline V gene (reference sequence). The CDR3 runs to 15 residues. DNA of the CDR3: TGTGCCAGCAGCTCATTTGCAGGGGGCAATCAGCCCCAGCATTTT. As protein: CASSSFAGGNQPQHF.

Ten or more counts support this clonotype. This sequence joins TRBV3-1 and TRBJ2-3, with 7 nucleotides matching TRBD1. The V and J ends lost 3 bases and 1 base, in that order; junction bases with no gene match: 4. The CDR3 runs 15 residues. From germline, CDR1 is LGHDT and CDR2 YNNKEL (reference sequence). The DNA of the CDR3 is TGTGCCAGCAGCCACTCCGACAGGGGCACAGATACGCAGTATTTT. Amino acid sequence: CASSHSDRGTDTQYF.

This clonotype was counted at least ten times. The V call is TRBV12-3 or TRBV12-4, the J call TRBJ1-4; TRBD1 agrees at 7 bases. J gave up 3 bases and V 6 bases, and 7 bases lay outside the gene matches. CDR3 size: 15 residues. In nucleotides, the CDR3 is TGTGCCAGCAGCGAAAACAGGGGTGCTAATGAAAAACTGTTTTTT. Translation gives CASSENRGANEKLFF.

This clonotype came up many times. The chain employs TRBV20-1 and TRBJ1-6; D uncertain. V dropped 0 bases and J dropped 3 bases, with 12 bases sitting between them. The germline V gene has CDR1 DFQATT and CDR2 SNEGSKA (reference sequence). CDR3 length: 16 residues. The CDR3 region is CSARDHGHGYNSPLHF. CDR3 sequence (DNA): TGCAGTGCTAGAGATCATGGGCACGGCTATAATTCACCCCTCCACTTT.

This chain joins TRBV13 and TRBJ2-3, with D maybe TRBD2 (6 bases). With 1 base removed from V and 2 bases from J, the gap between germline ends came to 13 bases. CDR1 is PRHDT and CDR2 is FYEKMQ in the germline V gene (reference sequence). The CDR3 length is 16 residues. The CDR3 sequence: CASSLVTAGHTDTQYF. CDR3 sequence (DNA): TGTGCCAGCAGCTTAGTAACGGCGGGGCACACAGATACGCAGTATTTT.

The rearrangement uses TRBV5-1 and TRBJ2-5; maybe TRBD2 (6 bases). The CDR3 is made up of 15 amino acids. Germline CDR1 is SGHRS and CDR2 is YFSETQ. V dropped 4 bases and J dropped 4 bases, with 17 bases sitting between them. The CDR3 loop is CASSPGLSTPETQYF. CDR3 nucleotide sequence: TGCGCCAGCAGCCCGGGACTCTCAACTCCAGAGACCCAGTACTTC. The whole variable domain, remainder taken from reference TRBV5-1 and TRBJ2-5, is KAGVTQTPRYLIKTRGQQVTLSCSPISGHRSVSWYQQTPGQGLQFLFEYFSETQRNKGNFPGRFSGRQFSNSRSEMNVSTLELGDSALYLCASSPGLSTPETQYFGPGTRLLVL.

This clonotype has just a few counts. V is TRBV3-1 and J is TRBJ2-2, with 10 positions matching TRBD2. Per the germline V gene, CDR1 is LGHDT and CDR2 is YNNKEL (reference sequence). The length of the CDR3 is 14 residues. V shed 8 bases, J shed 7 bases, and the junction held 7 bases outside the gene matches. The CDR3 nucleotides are TGTGCCAGCTCCCCAGCGGGAGGGTACGGGGAGCTGTTTTTT. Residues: CASSPAGGYGELFF. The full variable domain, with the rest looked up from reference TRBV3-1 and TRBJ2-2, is DTAVSQTPKYLVTQMGNDKSIKCEQNLGHDTMYWYKQDSKKFLKIMFSYNNKELIINETVPNRFSPKSPDKAHLNLHINSLELGDSAVYFCASSPAGGYGELFFGEGSRLTVL.

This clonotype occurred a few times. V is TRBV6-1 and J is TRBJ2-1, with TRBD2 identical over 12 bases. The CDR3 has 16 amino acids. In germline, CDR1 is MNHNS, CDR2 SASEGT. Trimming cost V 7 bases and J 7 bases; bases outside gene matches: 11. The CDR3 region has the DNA TGTGCCAGCACTAAAGGACTAGCGGGGATTGGGAATGAGCAGTTCTTC. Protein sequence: CASTKGLAGIGNEQFF.

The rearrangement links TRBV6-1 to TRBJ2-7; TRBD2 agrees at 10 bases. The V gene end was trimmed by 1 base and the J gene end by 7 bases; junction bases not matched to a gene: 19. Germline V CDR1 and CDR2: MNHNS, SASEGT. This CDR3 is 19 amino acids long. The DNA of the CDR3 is TGTGCCAGCAGTGAAGTTGCGGGACTAGCGAGCCGGCCACTCAATGAGCAGTACTTC. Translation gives CASSEVAGLASRPLNEQYF.

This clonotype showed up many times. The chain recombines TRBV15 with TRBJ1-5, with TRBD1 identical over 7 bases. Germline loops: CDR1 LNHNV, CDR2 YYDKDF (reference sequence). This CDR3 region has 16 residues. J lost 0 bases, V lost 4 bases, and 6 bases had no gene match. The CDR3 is CATSTGQVDSNQPQHF. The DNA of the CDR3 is TGTGCCACCAGCACCGGACAGGTTGATAGCAATCAGCCCCAGCATTTT.

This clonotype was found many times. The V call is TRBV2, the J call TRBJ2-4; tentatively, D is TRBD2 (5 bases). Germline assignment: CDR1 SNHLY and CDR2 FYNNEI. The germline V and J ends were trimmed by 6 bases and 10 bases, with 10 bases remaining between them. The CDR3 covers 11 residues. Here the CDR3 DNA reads TGTGCCAGCAGCGGGAAAGAGATTCAGTACTTC. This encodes CASSGKEIQYF.

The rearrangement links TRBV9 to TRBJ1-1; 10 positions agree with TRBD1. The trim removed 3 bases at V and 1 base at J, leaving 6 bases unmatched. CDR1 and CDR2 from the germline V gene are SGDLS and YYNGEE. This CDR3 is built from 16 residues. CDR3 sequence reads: CASSEGQGLRNTEAFF. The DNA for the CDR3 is TGTGCCAGCAGCGAGGGACAGGGGTTGAGGAACACTGAAGCTTTCTTT.

For the CDR3, the DNA is TGTGCCAGCGGGGAGGGCGTGAACACTGAAGCTTTCTTT. Residues: CASGEGVNTEAFF. The rearrangement links TRBV7-9 to TRBJ1-1; D is uncertain. The CDR3 sequence is 13 residues long. Trimming shortened V by 8 bases and J by 0 bases, and 10 bases separated the two germline ends. Germline V gives CDR1 SEHNR, CDR2 FQNEAQ (reference sequence).

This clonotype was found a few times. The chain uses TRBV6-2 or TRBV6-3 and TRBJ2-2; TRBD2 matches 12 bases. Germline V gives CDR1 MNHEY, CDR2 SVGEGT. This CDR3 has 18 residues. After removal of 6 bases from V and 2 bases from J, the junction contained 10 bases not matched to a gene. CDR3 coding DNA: TGTGCCAGCAGCCGACCCCTAGCGGGGGGGCATAACACCGGGGAGCTGTTTTTT. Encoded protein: CASSRPLAGGHNTGELFF.

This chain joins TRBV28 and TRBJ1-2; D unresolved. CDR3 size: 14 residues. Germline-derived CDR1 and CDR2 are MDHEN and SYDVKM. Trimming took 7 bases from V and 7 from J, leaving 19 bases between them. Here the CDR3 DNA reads TGTGCCAGCATCCAATCGTGGGGAGTGGGTGGCTACACCTTC. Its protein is CASIQSWGVGGYTF.

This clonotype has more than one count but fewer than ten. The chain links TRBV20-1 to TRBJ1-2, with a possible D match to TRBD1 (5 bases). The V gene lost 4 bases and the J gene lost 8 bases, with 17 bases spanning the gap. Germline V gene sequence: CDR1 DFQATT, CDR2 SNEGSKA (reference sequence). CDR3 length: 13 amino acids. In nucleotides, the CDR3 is TGCAGTGCTACGGACATTCCGAGGGAGGGCTACACCTTC. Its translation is CSATDIPREGYTF.

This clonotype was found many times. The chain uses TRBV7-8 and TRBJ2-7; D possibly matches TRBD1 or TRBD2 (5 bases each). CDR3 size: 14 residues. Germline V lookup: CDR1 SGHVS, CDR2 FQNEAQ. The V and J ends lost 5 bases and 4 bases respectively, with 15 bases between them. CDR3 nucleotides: TGTGCCAGCAGCCACCGGGACCCAGAGTACGAGCAGTACTTC. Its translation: CASSHRDPEYEQYF.

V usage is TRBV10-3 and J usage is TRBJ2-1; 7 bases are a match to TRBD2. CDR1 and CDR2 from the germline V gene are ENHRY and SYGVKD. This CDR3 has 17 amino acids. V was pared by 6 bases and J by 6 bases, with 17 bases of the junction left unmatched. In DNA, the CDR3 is TGTGCCATCAGGGCCATCGTTATGGCGGGAGCGGTCAATGAGCAGTTCTTC. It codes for CAIRAIVMAGAVNEQFF.

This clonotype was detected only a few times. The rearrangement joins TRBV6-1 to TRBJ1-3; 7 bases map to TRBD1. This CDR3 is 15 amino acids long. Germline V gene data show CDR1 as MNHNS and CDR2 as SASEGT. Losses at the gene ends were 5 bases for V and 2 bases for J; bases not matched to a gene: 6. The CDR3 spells CASSSDRVTGNTIYF. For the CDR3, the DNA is TGTGCCAGCAGTTCCGACAGGGTCACTGGAAACACCATATATTTT.

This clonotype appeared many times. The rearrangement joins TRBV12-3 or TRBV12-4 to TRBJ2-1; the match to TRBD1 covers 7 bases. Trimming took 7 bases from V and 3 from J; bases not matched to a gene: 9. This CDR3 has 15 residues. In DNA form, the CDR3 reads TGTGCCAGCACCCCGGGGACAGTTATCTACAATGAGCAGTTCTTC. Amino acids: CASTPGTVIYNEQFF.

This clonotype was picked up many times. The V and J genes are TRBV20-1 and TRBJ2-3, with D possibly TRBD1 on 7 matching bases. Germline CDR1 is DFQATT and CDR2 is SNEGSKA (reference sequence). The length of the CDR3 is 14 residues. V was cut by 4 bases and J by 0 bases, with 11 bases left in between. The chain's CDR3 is CSATPGGSTDTQYF. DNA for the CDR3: TGCAGTGCTACCCCAGGGGGGAGCACAGATACGCAGTATTTT.

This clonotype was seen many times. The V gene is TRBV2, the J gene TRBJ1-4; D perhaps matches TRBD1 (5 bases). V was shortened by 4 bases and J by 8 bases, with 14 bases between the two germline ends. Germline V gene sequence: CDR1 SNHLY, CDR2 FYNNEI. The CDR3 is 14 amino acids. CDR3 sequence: CASSAERGSEKLFF. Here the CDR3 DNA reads TGTGCCAGCAGTGCGGAAAGGGGAAGCGAAAAACTGTTTTTT.

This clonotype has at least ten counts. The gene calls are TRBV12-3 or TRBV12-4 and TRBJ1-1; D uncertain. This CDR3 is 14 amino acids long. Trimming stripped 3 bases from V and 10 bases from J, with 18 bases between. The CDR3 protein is CASSFTLRWEGAFF. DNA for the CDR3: TGTGCCAGCAGTTTCACCTTAAGGTGGGAGGGAGCTTTCTTT.